This T cell receptor beta chain stems from a study of cytomegalovirus exposure and HLA in healthy donors. PCR was performed using 60 Vbeta and 13 Jbeta primers. The protocol was immunoSEQ multiplex PCR, while the TCRdb copy is restricted to in-frame clones and leaves out a portion. This repertoire includes some 120,000 clones. Trimming pared 4 bases from V and 1 base from J, leaving 10 bases between. The CDR3 covers 15 residues. From germline, CDR1 is MNHEY and CDR2 SVGAGI. Donors likely had unrecorded immune exposures despite being nominally healthy when sampled. Input material: PBMCs. The rearrangement uses TRBV6-5 and TRBJ1-4; D gene ambiguous. The receptor was isolated from a man aged 40-49 years in good health and CMV-seropositive. CDR3 loop: CASSLEGGTNEKLFF. The CDR3 DNA follows: TGTGCCAGCAGTTTGGAAGGAGGAACTAATGAAAAACTGTTTTTT.